Below, one T cell receptor (beta chain) is given with its context. The assay was immunoSEQ multiplex PCR, and TCRdb's table has in-frame clones only and misses some. This sample yields around 150,000 clones, of which roughly 93% are seen a single time; approximately 2.2% belongs to the top ten. CDR3 length: 15 amino acids. CDR1 and CDR2 (germline): SGHDT, YYEEEE. V lost 0 bases to trimming and J lost 7 bases; unmatched junction nucleotides: 6. These data originate in a study of blood T cell repertoires in COVID-19. Study background: Acute and convalescent COVID-19 samples came from the United States, Italy and Spain. The analysed material was cDNA or gDNA that came from T cells, B-cell-depleted T cells, or PBMCs.

V is TRBV5-6 and J is TRBJ1-4; TRBD1 aligns across 7 bases. This receptor was obtained from a man in his late teens or twenties with acute or convalescent COVID-19. The sample was peripheral blood. CDR3 residues: CASSLAGGIGEKLFF. CDR3 coding DNA: TGTGCCAGCAGCTTGGCAGGGGGTATCGGTGAAAAACTGTTTTTT.